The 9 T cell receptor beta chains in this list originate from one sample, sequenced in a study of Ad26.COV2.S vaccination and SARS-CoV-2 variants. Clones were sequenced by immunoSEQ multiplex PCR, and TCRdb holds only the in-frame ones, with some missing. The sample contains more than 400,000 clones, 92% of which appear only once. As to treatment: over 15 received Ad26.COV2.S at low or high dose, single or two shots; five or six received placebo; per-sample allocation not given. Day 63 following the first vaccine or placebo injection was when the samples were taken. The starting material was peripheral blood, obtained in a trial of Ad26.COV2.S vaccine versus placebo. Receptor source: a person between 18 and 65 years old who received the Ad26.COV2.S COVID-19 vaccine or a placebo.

The CDR3 region is CASTDNRDRVLYGYTF. CDR3 coding DNA: TGTGCCAGCACCGACAACCGGGACAGGGTCCTCTATGGCTACACCTTC. The V and J genes are TRBV28 and TRBJ1-2; 9 bases match TRBD1. With V trimmed by 7 bases and J by 4 bases, 13 bases remained unmatched. This CDR3 comprises 16 residues. Germline V gene data show CDR1 as MDHEN and CDR2 as SYDVKM.

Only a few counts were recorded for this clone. The DNA of the CDR3 is TGTGCCAGCAGTTACGGCGCCGGCTACACCTTC. Translation gives CASSYGAGYTF. The gene calls are TRBV6-5 and TRBJ1-2; no reliable D call. Trimming cost V 2 bases and J 8 bases, with 6 bases left between them. CDR1 is MNHEY, CDR2 SVGAGI, per germline. This CDR3 has 11 amino acids.

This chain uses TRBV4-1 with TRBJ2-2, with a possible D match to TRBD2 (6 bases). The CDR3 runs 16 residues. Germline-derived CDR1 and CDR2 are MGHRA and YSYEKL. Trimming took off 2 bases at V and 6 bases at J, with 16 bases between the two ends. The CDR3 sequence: CASSQNPGGYPGELFF. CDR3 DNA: TGCGCCAGCAGCCAAAACCCCGGGGGTTATCCCGGGGAGCTGTTTTTT.

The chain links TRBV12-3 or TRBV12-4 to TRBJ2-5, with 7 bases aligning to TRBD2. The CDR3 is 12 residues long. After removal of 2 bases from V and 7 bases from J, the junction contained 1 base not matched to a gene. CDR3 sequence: CASSLPGGTQYF. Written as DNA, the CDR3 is TGTGCCAGCAGTTTACCGGGGGGGACCCAGTACTTC.

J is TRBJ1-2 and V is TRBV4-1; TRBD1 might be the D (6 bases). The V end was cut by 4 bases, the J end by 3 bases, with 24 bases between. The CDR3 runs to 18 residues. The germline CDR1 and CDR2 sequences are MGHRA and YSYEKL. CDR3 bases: TGCGCCAGCAGCCCGCGTGAAACCAGAGGACAGCCCGACTATGGCTACACCTTC. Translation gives CASSPRETRGQPDYGYTF.

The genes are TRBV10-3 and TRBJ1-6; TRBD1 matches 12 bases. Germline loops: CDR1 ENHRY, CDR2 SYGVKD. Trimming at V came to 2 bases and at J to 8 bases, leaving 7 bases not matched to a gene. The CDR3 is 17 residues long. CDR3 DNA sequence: TGTGCCATCAGTGAGGCCGGGACAGGGGGCGCGGATTCACCCCTCCACTTT. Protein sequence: CAISEAGTGGADSPLHF.

The CDR3 region has the DNA TGTGCCAGCAGTTTCAGGGGACACCTAACCGCCGAGCAGTACTTC. Translating gives CASSFRGHLTAEQYF. The gene calls are TRBV28 and TRBJ2-7; D is perhaps TRBD1 (6 bases). The V gene lost 3 bases and the J gene lost 6 bases, with 18 bases spanning the gap. The germline gives CDR1 MDHEN, CDR2 SYDVKM. The CDR3 has 15 amino acids.

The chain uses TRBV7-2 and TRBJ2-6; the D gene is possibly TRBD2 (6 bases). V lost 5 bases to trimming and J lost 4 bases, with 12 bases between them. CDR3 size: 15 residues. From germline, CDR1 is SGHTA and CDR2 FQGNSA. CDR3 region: CASSLGGWGANVLTF. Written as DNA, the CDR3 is TGTGCCAGCAGCCTGGGAGGATGGGGGGCCAACGTCCTGACTTTC.

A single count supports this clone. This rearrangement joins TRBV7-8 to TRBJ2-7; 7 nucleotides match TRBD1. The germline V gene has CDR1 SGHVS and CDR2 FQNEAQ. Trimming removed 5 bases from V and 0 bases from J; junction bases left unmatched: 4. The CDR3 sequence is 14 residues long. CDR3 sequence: CASSRTGLSYEQYF. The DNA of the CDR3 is TGTGCCAGCAGCCGGACAGGACTCTCCTACGAGCAGTACTTC.